The 10 T cell receptor beta chains listed next were all sequenced from one sample in a study of T cells in Graves' hyperthyroidism and ophthalmopathy. Amplified regions were TCR beta CDR3 sequences from RNA transcripts. The TCR CDR3 first-round RT-PCR relied on the HTBI primer set. TCRdb re-derived calls from the multiplex PCR reads in MiXCR, one entry per CDR3 protein. The table lists around 800,000 distinct CDR3 sequences, more than 30% of them singletons. Specimen: blood. All receptors derive from a man between 18 and 29 years old with Graves' hyperthyroidism.

The V call is TRBV29-1, the J call TRBJ1-2; D is perhaps TRBD1 (6 bases). Germline V gives CDR1 SQVTM, CDR2 ANQGSEA. There are 14 residues in the CDR3. Written as DNA, the CDR3 is TGCAGTGCCAGCAGTCGGACAGACTACTATGGCTACACCTTC. It specifies CSASSRTDYYGYTF.

Points on this clonotype: Being one base from a much bigger clone, this may be a read error. The chain couples TRBV6-4 to TRBJ1-6; possible D gene TRBD1, 5 bases. CDR1 and CDR2 (germline): MRHNA, SNTAGT. This CDR3 is 14 amino acids long. CDR3 loop: CTSSSGGVGSPLHF. The DNA for the CDR3 is TGTACCAGCAGCTCCGGGGGAGTCGGGTCACCCCTCCACTTT.

V usage is TRBV7-9 and J usage is TRBJ1-2, with D possibly being TRBD1 (6 bases). CDR1 is SEHNR and CDR2 is FQNEAQ in the germline V gene (reference sequence). The CDR3 runs 14 residues. V shed 6 bases and J shed 2 bases, with 13 bases lying between them. CDR3 nucleotides: TGTGCCAGCAGTGACCCCGGGACAAACTATGGCTACACCTTC. Its translation is CASSDPGTNYGYTF.

V gene TRBV19 combines with J gene TRBJ2-7; 7 nucleotides agree with TRBD1. Germline V CDR1 and CDR2: LNHDA, SQIVND (reference sequence). This CDR3 comprises 16 residues. V trimming: 3 bases; J trimming: 4 bases; junction bases outside the gene matches: 12. The CDR3, as DNA: TGTGCCAGTAGTATCCTTCGCCCGACAGGGAAATACGAGCAGTACTTC. As protein: CASSILRPTGKYEQYF.

This clonotype was observed once. The J gene is TRBJ2-5, the V gene TRBV5-1; possible D gene TRBD1, 5 bases. Trimming cost V 2 bases and J 3 bases, with 17 bases left between them. The CDR3 is 16 amino acids. CDR1 is SGHRS, CDR2 YFSETQ, per germline. Here the CDR3 reads CASSFLTDPPEETQYF. The CDR3 DNA reads as TGCGCCAGCAGCTTTCTGACAGACCCACCCGAAGAGACCCAGTACTTC.

The chain couples TRBV19 to TRBJ2-5; 9 nucleotides agree with TRBD2. The length of the CDR3 is 15 residues. V trimming: 3 bases; J trimming: 4 bases; junction bases outside the gene matches: 6. The V gene's germline CDR1 is LNHDA and CDR2 SQIVND (reference sequence). As DNA, the CDR3 is TGTGCCAGTAGTATCTATGGCGGGAGGGGAGAGACCCAGTACTTC. This codes for CASSIYGGRGETQYF.

This clonotype came up many times. V and J are TRBV7-6 and TRBJ1-6, with D uncertain. From germline, CDR1 is SGHVS and CDR2 FNYEAQ. V lost 5 bases and J 6 bases, leaving 14 bases between the germline ends. This CDR3 contains 15 residues. The CDR3 DNA follows: TGTGCCAGCAGCCCTAAACTGGAGACTAATTCACCCCTCCACTTT. Translated: CASSPKLETNSPLHF.

This sequence joins TRBV29-1 and TRBJ1-2; tentative D call: TRBD1 (6 bases). This CDR3 is built from 14 residues. V was trimmed by 7 bases and J by 7 bases, leaving 22 bases between them. The germline gives CDR1 SQVTM, CDR2 ANQGSEA. The DNA for the CDR3 is TGCAGCGCCCGCGGTTCCAGGGGTCCCCCTGGCTACACCTTC. Translation gives CSARGSRGPPGYTF.

V gene TRBV7-2 combines with J gene TRBJ2-5, with D perhaps TRBD1 (5 bases). The V gene lost 0 bases and the J gene lost 9 bases, with 14 bases spanning the gap. This CDR3 comprises 14 residues. Per germline, CDR1 SGHTA and CDR2 FQGNSA. CDR3 region: CASSLAGAWRAQYF. The CDR3 bases are TGTGCCAGCAGCTTAGCTGGGGCCTGGCGCGCCCAGTACTTC.

As concerns this clonotype: This may come from a read error, since a much larger clone is one base off. V usage is TRBV29-1 and J usage is TRBJ1-4; TRBD1 matches 10 bases. Germline loops: CDR1 SQVTM, CDR2 ANQGSEA. Trimming at V came to 7 bases and at J to 10 bases, leaving 12 bases not matched to a gene. This CDR3 has 14 residues. CDR3 sequence reads: CSANTGTGDGKLFF. CDR3 DNA: TGCAGCGCTAATACCGGGACAGGGGATGGAAAACTGTTTTTT.